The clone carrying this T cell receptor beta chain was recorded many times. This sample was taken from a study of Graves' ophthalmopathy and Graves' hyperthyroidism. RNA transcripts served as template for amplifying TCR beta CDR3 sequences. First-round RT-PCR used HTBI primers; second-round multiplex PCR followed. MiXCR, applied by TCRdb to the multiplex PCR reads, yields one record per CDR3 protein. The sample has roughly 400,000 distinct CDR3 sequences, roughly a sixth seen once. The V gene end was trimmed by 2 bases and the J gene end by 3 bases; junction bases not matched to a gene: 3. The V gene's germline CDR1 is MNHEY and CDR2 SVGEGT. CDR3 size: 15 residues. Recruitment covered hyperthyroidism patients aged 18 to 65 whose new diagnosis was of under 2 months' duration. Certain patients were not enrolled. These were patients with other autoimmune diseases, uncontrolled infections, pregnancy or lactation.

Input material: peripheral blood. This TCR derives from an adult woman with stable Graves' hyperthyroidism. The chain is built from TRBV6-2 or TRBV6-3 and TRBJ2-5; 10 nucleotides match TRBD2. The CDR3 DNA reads TGTGCCAGCAGTTACCCAGGGACTAGCGAAGAGACCCAGTACTTC. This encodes CASSYPGTSEETQYF.